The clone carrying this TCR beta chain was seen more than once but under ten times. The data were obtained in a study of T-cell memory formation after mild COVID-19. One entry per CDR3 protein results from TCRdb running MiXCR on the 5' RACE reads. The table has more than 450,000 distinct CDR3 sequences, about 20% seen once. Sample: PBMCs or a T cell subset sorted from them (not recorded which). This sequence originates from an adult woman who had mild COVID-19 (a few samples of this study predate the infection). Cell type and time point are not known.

In DNA, the CDR3 is TGTGCCACCAGTGAAGGGCGGGGGGAAGAGACCCAGTACTTC. Encoded protein: CATSEGRGEETQYF. The chain joins TRBV24-1 to TRBJ2-5; the match to TRBD2 covers 8 bases. CDR1 is KGHDR, CDR2 SFDVKD, per germline. Losses at the gene ends were 4 bases for V and 3 bases for J; bases not matched to a gene: 3. The length of the CDR3 is 14 residues.